These 15 T cell receptor beta chains originate from one sample sequenced in a study of technical replicates of blood from a handful of donors. The data were produced by immunoSEQ multiplex PCR, yet TCRdb's version contains in-frame clones alone and is incomplete. The sample holds approximately 85,000 clones; 92% are singletons and the top ten take 0.27%. The specimen was T cells isolated from PBMCs. These receptors originate from a human donor in good health.

The rearrangement uses TRBV10-3 and TRBJ2-7; 7 bases map to TRBD1. The CDR3 contains 11 residues. Germline CDR1 ENHRY, CDR2 SYGVKD. The CDR3 coding sequence is TGTGGGACAGGAGATTTATACGAGCAGTACTTC. Amino acid sequence: CGTGDLYEQYF.

The chain combines TRBV9 with TRBJ2-5; 7 bases are a match to TRBD2. V trimming: 4 bases; J trimming: 4 bases; junction bases outside the gene matches: 13. In germline, CDR1 is SGDLS, CDR2 YYNGEE. The CDR3 loop spans 16 amino acids. This CDR3 is CASSSSGTVNVETQYF. For the CDR3, the DNA is TGTGCCAGCAGCTCCAGCGGGACGGTCAATGTAGAGACCCAGTACTTC.

With respect to this clone: Other nucleotide sequences from this sample produce the same CDR3. The V and J genes are TRBV7-9 and TRBJ1-2; D call uncertain. V lost 6 bases and J lost 4, with 9 bases in between. CDR1 and CDR2 from the germline V gene are SEHNR and FQNEAQ (reference sequence). The CDR3 spans 12 residues. CDR3 region: CASSFGSYGYTF. CDR3 coding DNA: TGTGCCAGCAGTTTTGGGAGCTATGGCTACACCTTC.

The rearrangement joins TRBV25-1 to TRBJ2-5; TRBD2 matches 9 bases. Germline V lookup: CDR1 MGHDK, CDR2 SYGVNS. The junction had 8 bases not matched to a gene; V was cut back by 0 bases and J by 9 bases. The CDR3 totals 15 residues. The CDR3 protein is CASSEYRGTSQAQYF. DNA of the CDR3: TGTGCCAGCAGTGAATACCGGGGGACTAGCCAAGCCCAGTACTTC.

The chain employs TRBV29-1 and TRBJ1-2; 11 nucleotides line up with TRBD1. From germline, CDR1 is SQVTM and CDR2 ANQGSEA. The CDR3 is made up of 12 amino acids. With 7 bases clipped from V and 10 bases from J, the junction kept 8 bases outside the gene matches. The DNA of the CDR3 is TGCAGCGATCTCGGACAGGGGGCGGACTACACCTTC. This translates into CSDLGQGADYTF.

The chain has TRBV5-5 and TRBJ1-5, with 8 bases identical to TRBD1. V shed 4 bases, J shed 3 bases, and the junction held 6 bases outside the gene matches. CDR3 length: 15 amino acids. CDR1 is SGHKS and CDR2 is YYEKEE in the germline V gene (reference sequence). The CDR3 nucleotides are TGTGCCAGCAGCGGTGGGACAGGCGACAATCAGCCCCAGCATTTT. It yields the protein CASSGGTGDNQPQHF.

The chain uses TRBV6-6 and TRBJ1-5; D is perhaps TRBD1 (5 bases). CDR1 MNHNY and CDR2 SVGAGI come from the germline V gene (reference sequence). This CDR3 is 14 amino acids long. V dropped 10 bases and J dropped 4 bases, with 17 bases sitting between them. The CDR3 nucleotides read TGTGCCACTGGGGATGACAGAGCTAATCAGCCCCAGCATTTT. Amino acids: CATGDDRANQPQHF.

V is TRBV28 and J is TRBJ2-7; D ambiguous. The germline V gene encodes CDR1 MDHEN and CDR2 SYDVKM. The CDR3 runs to 16 residues. Between the trimmed V and J ends, which lost 5 bases and 2 bases, there was a span of 19 bases. Written as DNA, the CDR3 is TGTGCCAGCAGTGCTAACCTACTGGTGCCGACCTACGAGCAGTACTTC. Translating it yields CASSANLLVPTYEQYF.

This chain links TRBV7-2 with TRBJ2-3; D remains ambiguous. Germline V lookup: CDR1 SGHTA, CDR2 FQGNSA. Trimming took off 5 bases at V and 0 bases at J, with 15 bases between the two ends. The CDR3 runs to 16 residues. CDR3 nucleotide sequence: TGTGCCAGCAGCCCCTCCCTCGCGACTAGCACAGATACGCAGTATTTT. This translates into CASSPSLATSTDTQYF.

The V gene is TRBV19, the J gene TRBJ1-4; 8 nucleotides align to TRBD1. This CDR3 comprises 14 residues. The J segment lost 8 bases and the V segment lost 2 bases, leaving 4 bases of the junction unmatched. From germline, CDR1 is LNHDA and CDR2 SQIVND (reference sequence). CDR3 in amino acids: CASSIQGAKEKLFF. CDR3 nucleotides: TGTGCCAGTAGTATACAGGGGGCAAAGGAAAAACTGTTTTTT.

The chain recombines TRBV7-9 with TRBJ2-3; 8 bases align to TRBD2. V was clipped by 1 base and J by 2 bases; unmatched bases: 5. This CDR3 has 16 amino acids. Germline V gives CDR1 SEHNR, CDR2 FQNEAQ (reference sequence). The CDR3 bases are TGTGCCAGCAGCTTAGAGGCGGGGGGAACCACAGATACGCAGTATTTT. As protein: CASSLEAGGTTDTQYF.

The rearrangement uses TRBV5-5 and TRBJ1-5, with D perhaps TRBD1 (5 bases). The V end lost 1 base, the J end lost 3 bases, and 8 bases lay between the germline ends. The CDR3 has 14 residues. Germline CDR1 reads SGHKS; CDR2 reads YYEKEE (reference sequence). The CDR3 sequence is CASSLTGNNQPQHF. The CDR3 DNA follows: TGTGCCAGCAGCTTGACAGGAAACAATCAGCCCCAGCATTTT. Using reference TRBV5-5 and TRBJ1-5 for the parts outside the CDR3, the full variable domain is DAGVTQSPTHLIKTRGQQVTLRCSPISGHKSVSWYQQVLGQGPQFIFQYYEKEERGRGNFPDRFSARQFPNYSSELNVNALLLGDSALYLCASSLTGNNQPQHFGDGTRLSIL.

The rearrangement links TRBV2 to TRBJ2-3, with D perhaps TRBD2 (6 bases). The germline V gene has CDR1 SNHLY and CDR2 FYNNEI. This CDR3 contains 14 residues. V was shortened by 7 bases and J by 1 base, with 12 bases between the two germline ends. The CDR3 here is CASMPGVGTDTQYF. The DNA for the CDR3 is TGTGCCAGCATGCCGGGGGTGGGCACAGATACGCAGTATTTT.

The chain carries TRBV4-1 and TRBJ2-2; 11 positions agree with TRBD2. Trimming took 4 bases from V and 4 from J; bases not matched to a gene: 11. The germline V gene has CDR1 MGHRA and CDR2 YSYEKL. This CDR3 is built from 18 residues. This CDR3 reads CASSRILAGDQLTGELFF. The CDR3 DNA sequence: TGCGCCAGCAGCCGAATACTAGCGGGGGACCAACTCACCGGGGAGCTGTTTTTT.

This clone was seen once. The chain recombines TRBV7-9 with TRBJ2-5; 9 bases are shared with TRBD1. Germline CDR1 and CDR2: SEHNR and FQNEAQ (reference sequence). Unmatched junction bases numbered 14, after V lost 8 bases and J lost 4 bases. This CDR3 is built from 16 residues. CDR3 sequence (DNA): TGTGCCAGCGCGGGACAGGGAAGGTTGTTTGTAGAGACCCAGTACTTC. Translated, it gives CASAGQGRLFVETQYF.